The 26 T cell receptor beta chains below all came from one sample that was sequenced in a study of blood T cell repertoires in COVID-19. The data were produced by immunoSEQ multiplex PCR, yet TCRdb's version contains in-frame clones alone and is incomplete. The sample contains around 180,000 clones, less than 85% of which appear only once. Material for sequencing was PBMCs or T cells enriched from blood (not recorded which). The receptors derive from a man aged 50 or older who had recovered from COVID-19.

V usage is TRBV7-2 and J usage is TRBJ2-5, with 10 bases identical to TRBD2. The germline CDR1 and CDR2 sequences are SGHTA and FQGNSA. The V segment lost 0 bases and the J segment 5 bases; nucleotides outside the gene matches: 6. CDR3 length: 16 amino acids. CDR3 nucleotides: TGTGCCAGCAGCTTAGCTAGCGGGGGGCGGATGGAGACCCAGTACTTC. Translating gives CASSLASGGRMETQYF.

CDR3 in DNA: TGTGCCAGCAGCTGGGGACTAGCGGGGGAAGAGACCCAGTACTTC. Its translation is CASSWGLAGEETQYF. The chain has TRBV7-9 and TRBJ2-5; 14 positions match TRBD2. Germline loops: CDR1 SEHNR, CDR2 FQNEAQ (reference sequence). Trimming took 4 bases from V and 3 from J; bases not matched to a gene: 1. The CDR3 covers 15 residues. Full variable domain (outside the CDR3, taken from reference TRBV7-9 and TRBJ2-5): DTGVSQNPRHKITKRGQNVTFRCDPISEHNRLYWYRQTLGQGPEFLTYFQNEAQLEKSRLLSDRFSAERPKGSFSTLEIQRTEQGDSAMYLCASSWGLAGEETQYFGPGTRLLVL.

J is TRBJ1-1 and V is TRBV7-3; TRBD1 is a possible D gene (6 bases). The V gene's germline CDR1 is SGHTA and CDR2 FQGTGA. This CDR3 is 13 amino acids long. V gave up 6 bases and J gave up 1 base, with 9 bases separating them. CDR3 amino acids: CASRSGANTEAFF. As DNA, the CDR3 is TGTGCCAGCAGATCAGGGGCGAACACTGAAGCTTTCTTT.

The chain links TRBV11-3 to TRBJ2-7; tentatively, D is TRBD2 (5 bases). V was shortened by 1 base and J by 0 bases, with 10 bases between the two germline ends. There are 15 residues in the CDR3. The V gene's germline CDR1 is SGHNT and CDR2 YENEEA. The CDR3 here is CASSLGEGRSYEQYF. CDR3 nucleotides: TGTGCCAGCAGCTTAGGTGAGGGTCGCTCCTACGAGCAGTACTTC.

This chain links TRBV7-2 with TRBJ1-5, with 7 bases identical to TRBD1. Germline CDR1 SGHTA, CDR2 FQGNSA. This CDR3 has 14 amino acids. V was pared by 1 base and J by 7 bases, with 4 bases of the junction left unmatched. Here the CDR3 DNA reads TGTGCCAGCAGCTTAGATCCAGGGGGACAGCCCCAGCATTTT. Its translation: CASSLDPGGQPQHF. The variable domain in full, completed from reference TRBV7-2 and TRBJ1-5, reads GAGVSQSPSNKVTEKGKDVELRCDPISGHTALYWYRQSLGQGLEFLIYFQGNSAPDKSGLPSDRFSAERTGGSVSTLTIQRTQQEDSAVYLCASSLDPGGQPQHFGDGTRLSIL.

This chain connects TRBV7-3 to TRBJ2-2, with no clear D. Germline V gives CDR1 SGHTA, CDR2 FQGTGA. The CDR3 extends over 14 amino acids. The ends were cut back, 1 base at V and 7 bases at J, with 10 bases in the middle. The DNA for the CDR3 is TGTGCCAGCAGCTTAAGTGTTACGAGCGGGGAGCTGTTTTTT. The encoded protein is CASSLSVTSGELFF.

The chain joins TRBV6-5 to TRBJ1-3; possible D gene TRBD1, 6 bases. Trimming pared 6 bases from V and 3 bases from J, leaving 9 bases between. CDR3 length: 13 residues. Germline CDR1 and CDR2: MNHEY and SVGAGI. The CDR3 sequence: CASREDSGNTIYF. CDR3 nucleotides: TGTGCCAGCAGGGAGGACAGTGGAAACACCATATATTTT.

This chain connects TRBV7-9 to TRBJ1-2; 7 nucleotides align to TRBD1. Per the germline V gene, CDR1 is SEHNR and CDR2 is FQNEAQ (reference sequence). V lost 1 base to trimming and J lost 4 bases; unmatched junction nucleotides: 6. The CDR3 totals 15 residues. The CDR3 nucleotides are TGTGCCAGCAGCTTAGACAGGGGTACGATCTATGGCTACACCTTC. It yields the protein CASSLDRGTIYGYTF.

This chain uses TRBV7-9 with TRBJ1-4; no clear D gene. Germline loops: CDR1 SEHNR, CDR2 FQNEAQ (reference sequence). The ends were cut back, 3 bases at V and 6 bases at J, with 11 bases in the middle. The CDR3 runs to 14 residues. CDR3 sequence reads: CASSFDTFDEKLFF. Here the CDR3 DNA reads TGTGCCAGCAGCTTTGACACCTTTGATGAAAAACTGTTTTTT.

The CDR3, as DNA: TGCGCCAGCAGCTACTGGAGCGGGGGGGCAGATACGCAGTATTTT. It is translated as CASSYWSGGADTQYF. This sequence joins TRBV5-1 and TRBJ2-3, with 10 nucleotides matching TRBD2. CDR3 length: 15 residues. The J segment lost 4 bases and the V segment lost 3 bases, leaving 5 bases of the junction unmatched. Germline V gene data show CDR1 as SGHRS and CDR2 as YFSETQ.

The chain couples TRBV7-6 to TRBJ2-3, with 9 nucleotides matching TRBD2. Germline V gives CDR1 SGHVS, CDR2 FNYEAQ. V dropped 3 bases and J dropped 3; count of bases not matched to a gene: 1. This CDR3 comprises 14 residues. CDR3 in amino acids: CASSLLAGTDTQYF. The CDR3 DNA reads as TGTGCCAGCAGCTTGCTAGCGGGGACAGATACGCAGTATTTT.

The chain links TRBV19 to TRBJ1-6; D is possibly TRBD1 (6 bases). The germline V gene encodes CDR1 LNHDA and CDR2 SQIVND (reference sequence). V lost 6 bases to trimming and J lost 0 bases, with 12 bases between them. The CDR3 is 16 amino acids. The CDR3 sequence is CASSGQTSSYNSPLHF. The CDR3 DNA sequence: TGTGCCAGTAGCGGACAGACGAGCTCCTATAATTCACCCCTCCACTTT. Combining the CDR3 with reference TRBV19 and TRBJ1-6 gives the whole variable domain DGGITQSPKYLFRKEGQNVTLSCEQNLNHDAMYWYRQDPGQGLRLIYYSQIVNDFQKGDIAEGYSVSREKKESFPLTVTSAQKNPTAFYLCASSGQTSSYNSPLHFGNGTRLTVT.

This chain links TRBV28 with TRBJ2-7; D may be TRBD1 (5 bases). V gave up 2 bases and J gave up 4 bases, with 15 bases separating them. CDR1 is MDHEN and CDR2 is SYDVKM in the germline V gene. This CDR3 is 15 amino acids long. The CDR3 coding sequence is TGTGCCAGCAGTTTACAGAGGCAGGGTGGGTACGAGCAGTACTTC. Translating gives CASSLQRQGGYEQYF.

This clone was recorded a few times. The CDR3 region is CASSLAPSGGAGELFF. The CDR3 DNA sequence: TGTGCCAGCAGCTTAGCGCCCAGCGGGGGGGCCGGGGAGCTGTTTTTT. This rearrangement joins TRBV7-2 to TRBJ2-2, with 10 bases identical to TRBD2. The CDR3 totals 16 residues. Germline assignment: CDR1 SGHTA and CDR2 FQGNSA. The trim removed 0 bases at V and 6 bases at J, leaving 4 bases unmatched. Variable domain in full (rest from reference TRBV7-2 and TRBJ2-2): GAGVSQSPSNKVTEKGKDVELRCDPISGHTALYWYRQSLGQGLEFLIYFQGNSAPDKSGLPSDRFSAERTGGSVSTLTIQRTQQEDSAVYLCASSLAPSGGAGELFFGEGSRLTVL.

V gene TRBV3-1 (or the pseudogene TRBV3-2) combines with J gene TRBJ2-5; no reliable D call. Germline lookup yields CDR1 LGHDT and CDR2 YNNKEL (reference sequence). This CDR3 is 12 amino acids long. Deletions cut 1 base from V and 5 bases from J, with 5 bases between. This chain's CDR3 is CASSQVSETQYF. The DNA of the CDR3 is TGTGCCAGCAGCCAAGTCTCCGAGACCCAGTACTTC.

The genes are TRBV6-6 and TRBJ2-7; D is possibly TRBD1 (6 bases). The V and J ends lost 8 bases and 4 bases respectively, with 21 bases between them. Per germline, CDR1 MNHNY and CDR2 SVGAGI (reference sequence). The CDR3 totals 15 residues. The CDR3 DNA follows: TGTGCCAGCGCCCCGGTTAGTGGGGGCAGGTACGAGCAGTACTTC. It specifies CASAPVSGGRYEQYF.

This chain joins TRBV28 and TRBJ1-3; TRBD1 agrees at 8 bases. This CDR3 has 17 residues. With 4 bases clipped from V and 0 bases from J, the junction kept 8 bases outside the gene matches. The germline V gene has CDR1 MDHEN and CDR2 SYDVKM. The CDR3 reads CASSYTDRAPSGNTIYF. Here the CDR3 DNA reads TGTGCCAGCAGTTATACGGACAGGGCCCCCTCTGGAAACACCATATATTTT.

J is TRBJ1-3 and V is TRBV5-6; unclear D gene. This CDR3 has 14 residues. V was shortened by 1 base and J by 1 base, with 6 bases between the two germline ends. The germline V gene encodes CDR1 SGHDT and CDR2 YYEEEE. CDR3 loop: CASSLTESGNTIYF. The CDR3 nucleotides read TGTGCCAGCAGCTTGACGGAGTCTGGAAACACCATATATTTT.

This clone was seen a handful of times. The DNA of the CDR3 is TGTGCCAGCAGCTTAGAACTAGCGGGGGGCCATGAGCAGTTCTTC. Its translation is CASSLELAGGHEQFF. The chain couples TRBV5-4 to TRBJ2-1; 12 bases agree with TRBD2. Germline V CDR1 and CDR2: SGHNT, YYREEE (reference sequence). The CDR3 is 15 amino acids. With V trimmed by 2 bases and J by 8 bases, 5 bases remained unmatched.

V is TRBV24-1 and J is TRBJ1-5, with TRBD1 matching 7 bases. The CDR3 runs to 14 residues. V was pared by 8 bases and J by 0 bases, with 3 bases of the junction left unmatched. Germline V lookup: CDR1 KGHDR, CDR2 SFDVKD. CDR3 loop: CATTRDSSNQPQHF. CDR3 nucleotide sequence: TGTGCCACCACAAGGGACAGTAGCAATCAGCCCCAGCATTTT.

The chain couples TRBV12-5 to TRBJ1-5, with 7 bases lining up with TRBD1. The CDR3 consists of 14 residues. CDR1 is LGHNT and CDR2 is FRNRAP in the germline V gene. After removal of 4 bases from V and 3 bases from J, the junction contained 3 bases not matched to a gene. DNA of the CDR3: TGTGCTAGTGGTTCCGGACAGGCCAATCAGCCCCAGCATTTT. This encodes CASGSGQANQPQHF.

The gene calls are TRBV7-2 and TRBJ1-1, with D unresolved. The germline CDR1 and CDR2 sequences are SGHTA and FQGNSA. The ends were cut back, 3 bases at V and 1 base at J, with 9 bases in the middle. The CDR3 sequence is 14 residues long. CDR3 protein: CASSFLQRNTEAFF. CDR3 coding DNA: TGTGCCAGCAGCTTCCTACAGAGGAACACTGAAGCTTTCTTT.

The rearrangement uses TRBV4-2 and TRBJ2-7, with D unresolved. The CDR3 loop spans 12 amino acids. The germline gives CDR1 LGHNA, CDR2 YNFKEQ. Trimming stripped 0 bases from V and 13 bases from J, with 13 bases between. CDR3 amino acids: CASSQDGPSVYF. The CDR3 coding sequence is TGTGCCAGCAGCCAAGATGGCCCCTCCGTCTACTTC.

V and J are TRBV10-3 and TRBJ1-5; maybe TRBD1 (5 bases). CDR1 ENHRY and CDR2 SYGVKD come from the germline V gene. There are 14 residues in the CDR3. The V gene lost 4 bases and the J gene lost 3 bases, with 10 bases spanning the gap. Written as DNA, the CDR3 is TGTGCCATCAGTGTCTTAGGGGACAATCAGCCCCAGCATTTT. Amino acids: CAISVLGDNQPQHF.

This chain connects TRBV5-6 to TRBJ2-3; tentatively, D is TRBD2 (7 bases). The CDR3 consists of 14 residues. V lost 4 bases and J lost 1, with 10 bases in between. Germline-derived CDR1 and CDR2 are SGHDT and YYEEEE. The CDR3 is CASSRGAGTDTQYF. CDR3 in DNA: TGTGCCAGCAGCCGGGGGGCGGGCACAGATACGCAGTATTTT.

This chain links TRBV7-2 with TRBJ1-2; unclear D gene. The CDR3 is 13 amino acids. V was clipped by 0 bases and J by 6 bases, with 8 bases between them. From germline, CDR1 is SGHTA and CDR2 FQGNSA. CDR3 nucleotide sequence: TGTGCCAGCAGCTTAGCACCGAGTCATGGCTACACCTTC. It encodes CASSLAPSHGYTF.